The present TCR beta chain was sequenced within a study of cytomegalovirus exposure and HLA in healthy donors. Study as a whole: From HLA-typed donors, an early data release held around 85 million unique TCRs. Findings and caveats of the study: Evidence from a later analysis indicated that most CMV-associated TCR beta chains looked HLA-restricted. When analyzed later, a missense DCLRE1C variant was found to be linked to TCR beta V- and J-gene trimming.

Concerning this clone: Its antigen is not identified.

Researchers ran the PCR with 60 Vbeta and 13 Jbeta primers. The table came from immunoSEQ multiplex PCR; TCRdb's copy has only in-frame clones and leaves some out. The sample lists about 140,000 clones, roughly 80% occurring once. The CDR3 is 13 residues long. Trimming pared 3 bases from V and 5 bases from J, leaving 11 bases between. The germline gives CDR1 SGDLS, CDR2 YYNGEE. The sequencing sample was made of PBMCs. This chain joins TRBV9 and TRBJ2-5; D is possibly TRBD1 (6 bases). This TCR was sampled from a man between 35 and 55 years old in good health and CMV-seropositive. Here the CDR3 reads CASSGTGMETQYF. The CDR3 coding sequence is TGTGCCAGCAGCGGAACAGGGATGGAGACCCAGTACTTC.